Below, one T cell receptor (beta chain) is given with its context. What it binds is unknown. V lost 1 base and J 12 bases, leaving 12 bases between the germline ends. The CDR3 length is 12 residues. From germline, CDR1 is SGHTA and CDR2 FQGNSA. The data were obtained in a study of T cell clones after liver transplantation. Background on the study: Post-transplant blood was tracked for graft-donor-reactive T cell clones identified in a pre-transplant mixed lymphocyte reaction. As an antigen-independent comparator, third-party-reactive TCRbeta sequences came from pre-transplant mixed lymphocyte reactions. Findings of the study overall: These preliminary findings come from unstandardized post-transplant sampling times.

Generated by immunoSEQ multiplex PCR, the TCRdb table keeps only in-frame clones and is missing some. Of more than 95,000 clones in the sample, roughly nine tenths were seen once. This clonotype was obtained from a human patient who received a liver transplant. Among the T cells, some may be from the graft donor. The chain has TRBV7-2 and TRBJ1-2; D call uncertain. The input for sequencing was CD4+ T cells from blood, taken 12 months after liver transplant. CDR3 region: CASSLGAGQNTF. For the CDR3, the DNA is TGTGCCAGCAGCTTAGGAGCAGGTCAGAACACCTTC.